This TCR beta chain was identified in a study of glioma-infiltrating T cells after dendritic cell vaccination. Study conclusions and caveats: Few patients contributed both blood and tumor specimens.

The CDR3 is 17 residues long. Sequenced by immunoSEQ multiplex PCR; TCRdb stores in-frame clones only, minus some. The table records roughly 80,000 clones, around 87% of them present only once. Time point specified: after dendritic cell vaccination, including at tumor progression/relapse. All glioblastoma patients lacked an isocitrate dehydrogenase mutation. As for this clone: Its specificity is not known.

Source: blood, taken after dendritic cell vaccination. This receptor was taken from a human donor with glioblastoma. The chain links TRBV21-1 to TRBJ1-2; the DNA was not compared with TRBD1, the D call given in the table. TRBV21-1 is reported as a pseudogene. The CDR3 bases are TGTGCCAGCAGCAAAGCCCATGTCAGGGTAGGGTCTGATGGCTACACCTTC. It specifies CASSKAHVRVGSDGYTF.